The 15 T cell receptor beta chains below come from one sample, sequenced in a study of T cell changes during pregnancy in multiple sclerosis. Method: immunoSEQ multiplex PCR; TCRdb's copy keeps in-frame clones and lacks some. The sample includes tens of thousands of clones, around 95% seen only once; the top ten take approximately 4%. The input for sequencing was CD8+ T cells from peripheral blood mononuclear cells, taken after pregnancy. The receptors derive from a female donor with multiple sclerosis, enrolled in a pregnancy study.

The chain has TRBV28 and TRBJ2-6; D not resolved. V dropped 3 bases and J dropped 0 bases, with 6 bases sitting between them. Germline V gene data show CDR1 as MDHEN and CDR2 as SYDVKM. CDR3 size: 15 residues. The CDR3 nucleotides read TGTGCCAGCAGTTTCCCTAGCTCTGGGGCCAACGTCCTGACTTTC. Translation: CASSFPSSGANVLTF.

The chain has TRBV28 and TRBJ2-1, with a possible D match to TRBD2 (6 bases). The CDR3 has 15 amino acids. Trimming cost V 3 bases and J 7 bases, with 16 bases left between them. Germline V gene lookup returns CDR1 MDHEN and CDR2 SYDVKM. CDR3 sequence: CASSFNSGTVNEQFF. DNA of the CDR3: TGTGCCAGCAGTTTCAACTCCGGGACTGTAAATGAGCAGTTCTTC.

The chain is built from TRBV7-7 and TRBJ2-2, with TRBD2 as a possible D gene (6 bases). Germline V gives CDR1 SSHAT, CDR2 FNYEAQ (reference sequence). With 0 bases removed from V and 3 bases from J, the gap between germline ends came to 8 bases. The length of the CDR3 is 15 residues. CDR3 protein: CASSLAGEDTGELFF. CDR3 bases: TGTGCCAGCAGCTTAGCGGGGGAGGACACCGGGGAGCTGTTTTTT.

The rearrangement uses TRBV27 and TRBJ1-5; 7 bases fit TRBD1. Trimming removed 3 bases from V and 6 bases from J; junction bases left unmatched: 8. This CDR3 has 15 residues. Germline assignment: CDR1 MNHEY and CDR2 SMNVEV (reference sequence). CDR3 in amino acids: CASSLSSGGTQPQHF. The CDR3 DNA follows: TGTGCCAGCAGTTTGTCCTCAGGGGGGACTCAGCCCCAGCATTTT.

This chain links TRBV4-3 with TRBJ2-7, with 8 bases aligning to TRBD1. V was pared by 2 bases and J by 2 bases, with 8 bases of the junction left unmatched. The CDR3 length is 16 residues. Germline CDR1 reads LGHNA; CDR2 reads YSLEER. CDR3 bases: TGCGCCAGCAGCCAACGCGGACAGGGTTCGGCCTACGAGCAGTACTTC. This encodes CASSQRGQGSAYEQYF.

The gene calls are TRBV27 and TRBJ2-1; D is unresolved. V shed 0 bases and J shed 9 bases, with 9 bases lying between them. Germline V lookup: CDR1 MNHEY, CDR2 SMNVEV (reference sequence). CDR3 size: 13 residues. For the CDR3, the DNA is TGTGCCAGCAGTTTATCAGTTCCGGGTGAGCAGTTCTTC. This sequence encodes CASSLSVPGEQFF.

V is TRBV9 and J is TRBJ2-1; 7 bases map to TRBD1. This CDR3 contains 15 residues. In germline, CDR1 is SGDLS, CDR2 YYNGEE. After removal of 3 bases from V and 5 bases from J, the junction contained 8 bases not matched to a gene. CDR3 loop: CASSGGTAKNNEQFF. Here the CDR3 DNA reads TGTGCCAGCAGCGGAGGGACAGCAAAAAACAATGAGCAGTTCTTC.

The chain carries TRBV27 and TRBJ2-7; 12 nucleotides align to TRBD2. The germline V gene encodes CDR1 MNHEY and CDR2 SMNVEV (reference sequence). The CDR3 extends over 15 amino acids. Trimming at V came to 5 bases and at J to 4 bases, leaving 6 bases not matched to a gene. CDR3 amino acids: CASSPSGGAPYEQYF. The CDR3, as DNA: TGTGCCAGCAGTCCTAGCGGGGGGGCCCCTTACGAGCAGTACTTC.

Concerning this clone itself: One end of the junction varies from germline; a read error may be responsible. The chain has TRBV27 and TRBJ2-7; 10 bases are a match to TRBD2. Looked up from germline, CDR1 is MNHEY and CDR2 is SMNVEV (reference sequence). This CDR3 spans 15 amino acids. CDR3 region: CASSSPLAGPYEQYF. CDR3 sequence (DNA): TGTGCCAGTAGTTCCCCACTAGCGGGACCCTACGAGCAGTACTTC.

The V call is TRBV30, the J call TRBJ1-5; D not resolved. The ends were cut back, 0 bases at V and 1 base at J, with 22 bases in the middle. The germline V gene encodes CDR1 GTSNPN and CDR2 SVGIG (reference sequence). CDR3 length: 19 residues. This CDR3 reads CAWSVHTQILLKSNQPQHF. DNA of the CDR3: TGTGCCTGGAGTGTACACACACAGATACTTTTGAAGAGCAATCAGCCCCAGCATTTT.

This chain uses TRBV7-9 with TRBJ1-1, with a tentative D call TRBD1 (5 bases). Germline-derived CDR1 and CDR2 are SEHNR and FQNEAQ (reference sequence). Trimming took off 4 bases at V and 2 bases at J, with 14 bases between the two ends. The CDR3 spans 15 residues. The CDR3 DNA reads as TGTGCCAGCAGCTCCCAAGTCGGGGGAAACACTGAAGCTTTCTTT. The encoded protein is CASSSQVGGNTEAFF.

The chain employs TRBV5-1 and TRBJ1-1; D not resolved. Between the trimmed V and J ends, which lost 6 bases and 4 bases, there was a span of 10 bases. The CDR3 is 12 residues long. Per the germline V gene, CDR1 is SGHRS and CDR2 is YFSETQ. The CDR3 DNA reads TGCGCCAGCACGTCCCGGGGCACTGAAGCTTTCTTT. Its protein is CASTSRGTEAFF.

The chain joins TRBV6-5 to TRBJ1-2, with D unresolved. The ends were cut back, 5 bases at V and 7 bases at J, with 14 bases in the middle. CDR3 length: 13 residues. Per germline, CDR1 MNHEY and CDR2 SVGAGI. The CDR3 sequence is CASSPGPGSGYTF. The DNA of the CDR3 is TGTGCCAGCAGTCCCGGGCCTGGGAGTGGCTACACCTTC.

The chain uses TRBV27 and TRBJ2-7; weak D call: TRBD1 (5 bases). The CDR3 runs 13 residues. V was pared by 3 bases and J by 6 bases, with 12 bases between. The germline V gene has CDR1 MNHEY and CDR2 SMNVEV (reference sequence). CDR3 DNA: TGTGCCAGCAGTTTGGACACGCGTTCCGAGCAGTACTTC. Amino acids: CASSLDTRSEQYF.

The chain joins TRBV11-2 to TRBJ2-5; TRBD2 agrees at 8 bases. This CDR3 spans 14 amino acids. Germline V gene lookup returns CDR1 SGHAT and CDR2 FQNNGV. After removal of 3 bases from V and 4 bases from J, the junction contained 4 bases not matched to a gene. The DNA for the CDR3 is TGTGCCAGCAGCTTCTCGGGGGGGGGAGAGACCCAGTACTTC. Translation: CASSFSGGGETQYF.